The 30 T cell receptor beta chains listed next were all sequenced from one sample in a study of blood T cells in healthy people across ages. Primers used in a second PCR of roughly 6 to 11 cycles were a sample-barcoded 5' primer and a J-beta primer mix. Each CDR3 protein gets one entry after TCRdb re-called the 5' RACE reads with MiXCR. The repertoire includes about 970,000 distinct CDR3 sequences, roughly 51% of them detected once, and about 20% sits in the top ten. The specimen sequenced was blood. These receptors were obtained from a woman in her sixties or seventies in good health.

The V gene is TRBV5-1, the J gene TRBJ2-1; 10 bases line up with TRBD2. The CDR3 spans 16 residues. In germline, CDR1 is SGHRS, CDR2 YFSETQ. V trimming: 4 bases; J trimming: 9 bases; junction bases outside the gene matches: 13. DNA of the CDR3: TGCGCCAGCAGCGCCCCGGGACTAGCGTTGAGTACTGAGCAGTTCTTC. As protein: CASSAPGLALSTEQFF.

The V and J genes are TRBV2 and TRBJ2-4; D call uncertain. Between the trimmed V and J ends, which lost 0 bases and 0 bases, there was a span of 3 bases. This CDR3 comprises 14 residues. Germline V gene lookup returns CDR1 SNHLY and CDR2 FYNNEI. The CDR3 nucleotides are TGTGCCAGCAGTGAAGCACTAGCCAAAAACATTCAGTACTTC. Encoded protein: CASSEALAKNIQYF.

This sequence joins TRBV28 and TRBJ1-5; D is undetermined. V lost 11 bases to trimming and J lost 5 bases, with 16 bases between them. This CDR3 region has 13 residues. Germline V gene data show CDR1 as MDHEN and CDR2 as SYDVKM. The CDR3 nucleotides read TGTGCCTCACTCGGGGTCGGGCATCAGCCCCAGCATTTT. Translated, it gives CASLGVGHQPQHF.

This clonotype was seen a few times. The chain couples TRBV29-1 to TRBJ2-3, with D maybe TRBD2 (6 bases). The germline V and J ends were trimmed by 6 bases and 5 bases, with 12 bases remaining between them. The CDR3 consists of 12 residues. Germline lookup yields CDR1 SQVTM and CDR2 ANQGSEA. CDR3 sequence: CSVGTPGDTQYF. CDR3 nucleotide sequence: TGCAGCGTCGGGACTCCGGGAGATACGCAGTATTTT.

This rearrangement joins TRBV4-1 to TRBJ2-5; 10 bases align to TRBD1. This CDR3 has 15 amino acids. J gave up 3 bases and V 3 bases, and 4 bases lay outside the gene matches. In germline, CDR1 is MGHRA, CDR2 YSYEKL. CDR3 residues: CASSHPTGGEETQYF. The DNA of the CDR3 is TGCGCCAGCAGCCACCCGACAGGGGGCGAAGAGACCCAGTACTTC.

This chain connects TRBV7-2 to TRBJ2-1, with 14 bases fitting TRBD2. There are 18 residues in the CDR3. Germline V CDR1 and CDR2: SGHTA, FQGNSA. After removal of 5 bases from V and 0 bases from J, the junction contained 6 bases not matched to a gene. CDR3 in DNA: TGTGCCAGCAGCCCTCGGACTAGCGGGAGGTTCTCCTACAATGAGCAGTTCTTC. This sequence encodes CASSPRTSGRFSYNEQFF.

A few counts support this clonotype. The J gene is TRBJ1-2, the V gene TRBV6-5; D is unresolved. CDR1 is MNHEY and CDR2 is SVGAGI in the germline V gene. The CDR3 is 13 amino acids. V was clipped by 0 bases and J by 8 bases, with 10 bases between them. CDR3 bases: TGTGCCAGCAGTTACTCGGGCAATCAGGGCTACACCTTC. Protein product: CASSYSGNQGYTF.

The V gene is TRBV10-3, the J gene TRBJ2-1; TRBD2 matches at 12 bases. From germline, CDR1 is ENHRY and CDR2 SYGVKD. V trimming: 4 bases; J trimming: 7 bases; junction bases outside the gene matches: 2. The CDR3 covers 14 residues. The CDR3 bases are TGTGCCATCAGTGCTAGCGGGAGGGCAAATGAGCAGTTCTTC. Its protein is CAISASGRANEQFF.

The genes are TRBV5-6 and TRBJ1-6; D is unclear. The CDR3 spans 16 residues. The germline CDR1 and CDR2 sequences are SGHDT and YYEEEE. Deletions cut 0 bases from V and 5 bases from J, with 12 bases between. CDR3 in amino acids: CASSLGPLNNNSPLHF. CDR3 in DNA: TGTGCCAGCAGCTTGGGACCGCTAAACAATAATTCACCCCTCCACTTT. The full variable domain, in which reference TRBV5-6 and TRBJ1-6 provide the parts outside the CDR3, is DAGVTQSPTHLIKTRGQQVTLRCSPKSGHDTVSWYQQALGQGPQFIFQYYEEEERQRGNFPDRFSGHQFPNYSSELNVNALLLGDSALYLCASSLGPLNNNSPLHFGNGTRLTVT.

This clonotype was seen more than once but under ten times. The chain carries TRBV9 and TRBJ2-4; 13 bases align to TRBD2. V trimming: 3 bases; J trimming: 1 base; junction bases outside the gene matches: 7. This CDR3 has 18 amino acids. Germline V gene data show CDR1 as SGDLS and CDR2 as YYNGEE. Here the CDR3 DNA reads TGTGCCAGCAGCGCGGGACTAGCGGGATGGGGGGCCAAAAACATTCAGTACTTC. Protein: CASSAGLAGWGAKNIQYF.

The chain is built from TRBV20-1 and TRBJ2-7, with 7 nucleotides matching TRBD2. Looked up from germline, CDR1 is DFQATT and CDR2 is SNEGSKA (reference sequence). This CDR3 is built from 13 residues. V gave up 3 bases and J gave up 3 bases; unmatched junction bases: 5. CDR3 region: CSASTGGSYEQYF. In nucleotides, the CDR3 is TGCAGTGCTAGTACCGGCGGGAGCTACGAGCAGTACTTC.

This chain connects TRBV20-1 to TRBJ2-5, with TRBD2 matching 10 bases. CDR1 is DFQATT, CDR2 SNEGSKA, per germline (reference sequence). Germline trimming cut 4 bases from V and 4 bases from J; bases unmatched to any gene: 6. The CDR3 loop spans 14 amino acids. The CDR3 DNA reads TGCAGTGCTATAGCGGGAGGTACCGTAGAGACCCAGTACTTC. It translates to CSAIAGGTVETQYF.

The genes are TRBV12-5 and TRBJ2-3; 9 bases are a match to TRBD2. V shed 2 bases, J shed 3 bases, and the junction held 3 bases outside the gene matches. Germline CDR1 reads LGHNT; CDR2 reads FRNRAP. This CDR3 has 15 residues. CDR3 loop: CASGLMSGGTDTQYF. Written as DNA, the CDR3 is TGTGCTAGTGGTTTGATGAGCGGGGGGACAGATACGCAGTATTTT.

V usage is TRBV7-2 and J usage is TRBJ2-3; 9 nucleotides align to TRBD2. This CDR3 has 16 amino acids. Germline CDR1 reads SGHTA; CDR2 reads FQGNSA. V trimming: 5 bases; J trimming: 4 bases; junction bases outside the gene matches: 10. The CDR3 DNA follows: TGTGCCAGCAGCCACGAGGGGGGACTAGCCTCAGATACGCAGTATTTT. Translating gives CASSHEGGLASDTQYF.

The chain has TRBV29-1 and TRBJ1-1; D might be TRBD1 (5 bases). V lost 6 bases and J lost 7, with 12 bases in between. This CDR3 has 11 amino acids. Germline V gene lookup returns CDR1 SQVTM and CDR2 ANQGSEA. This CDR3 is CSVGGGGEAFF. In DNA form, the CDR3 reads TGCAGCGTGGGGGGTGGAGGTGAAGCTTTCTTT.

This clonotype was observed at least ten times. The rearrangement uses TRBV7-6 and TRBJ1-1; a possible D gene is TRBD1 (6 bases). In germline, CDR1 is SGHVS, CDR2 FNYEAQ. This CDR3 is 13 amino acids long. V lost 5 bases to trimming and J lost 4 bases, with 11 bases between them. The CDR3 DNA reads TGTGCCAGCAGCCCAAGCAGGGGCACTGAAGCTTTCTTT. Residues: CASSPSRGTEAFF.

This clonotype was seen only a few times. The genes are TRBV29-1 and TRBJ2-1; D gene uncertain. V lost 3 bases and J lost 0, with 9 bases in between. The CDR3 extends over 14 amino acids. The germline CDR1 and CDR2 sequences are SQVTM and ANQGSEA. CDR3 protein: CSVDGSSSYNEQFF. In DNA, the CDR3 is TGCAGCGTTGACGGGTCTAGCTCCTACAATGAGCAGTTCTTC.

This clonotype was counted between two and nine times. The chain combines TRBV4-2 with TRBJ2-6; 8 bases are shared with TRBD1. J lost 3 bases, V lost 3 bases, and 4 bases had no gene match. From germline, CDR1 is LGHNA and CDR2 YNFKEQ. This CDR3 spans 16 amino acids. The CDR3 loop reads CASSQADRGGANVLTF. CDR3 bases: TGTGCCAGCAGCCAGGCTGACAGGGGTGGGGCCAACGTCCTGACTTTC.

This clonotype was seen once. This chain joins TRBV27 and TRBJ2-7, with D unresolved. Per the germline V gene, CDR1 is MNHEY and CDR2 is SMNVEV (reference sequence). With 4 bases removed from V and 0 bases from J, the gap between germline ends came to 10 bases. This CDR3 has 14 residues. CDR3 sequence (DNA): TGTGCCAGCAGTTCCCGCCAGACCTCCTACGAGCAGTACTTC. It yields the protein CASSSRQTSYEQYF.

This chain links TRBV30 with TRBJ1-2; 9 positions agree with TRBD1. Trimming removed 0 bases from V and 4 bases from J; junction bases left unmatched: 3. Germline V gene lookup returns CDR1 GTSNPN and CDR2 SVGIG (reference sequence). This CDR3 is 14 amino acids long. As DNA, the CDR3 is TGTGCCTGGAGTGTCGGGACAGGGAGCTATGGCTACACCTTC. It encodes CAWSVGTGSYGYTF.

The genes are TRBV12-3 or TRBV12-4 and TRBJ2-1; possible D gene TRBD1, 6 bases. The CDR3 loop spans 15 amino acids. The ends were cut back, 6 bases at V and 6 bases at J, with 18 bases in the middle. The CDR3 region is CASSPPNRVGNEQFF. CDR3 in DNA: TGTGCCAGCAGCCCCCCGAACAGGGTAGGCAATGAGCAGTTCTTC.

This clonotype was detected only once. The chain recombines TRBV11-2 with TRBJ1-1; D remains ambiguous. Germline loops: CDR1 SGHAT, CDR2 FQNNGV. This CDR3 has 12 amino acids. Trimming stripped 5 bases from V and 4 bases from J, with 8 bases between. The chain's CDR3 is CASSPQVTEAFF. The CDR3 nucleotides read TGTGCCAGCAGCCCCCAGGTCACTGAAGCTTTCTTT.

This clonotype came up a few times. In DNA, the CDR3 is TGCGCCAGCAGCTTGGCAGGGGGCGCAGGTACCCGCAATGAGCAGTTCTTC. Translation gives CASSLAGGAGTRNEQFF. The chain employs TRBV5-1 and TRBJ2-1; 8 bases match TRBD1. The CDR3 runs 17 residues. The V segment lost 0 bases and the J segment 6 bases; nucleotides outside the gene matches: 11. From germline, CDR1 is SGHRS and CDR2 YFSETQ.

V is TRBV28 and J is TRBJ2-2; 12 bases match TRBD2. Germline-derived CDR1 and CDR2 are MDHEN and SYDVKM. With V trimmed by 8 bases and J by 6 bases, 7 bases remained unmatched. This CDR3 has 15 amino acids. The CDR3 DNA reads TGTGCCAGCCTGCTGACTAGCGGGAGTCCCGGGGAGCTGTTTTTT. This translates into CASLLTSGSPGELFF.

The chain carries TRBV7-2 and TRBJ2-7; D might be TRBD2 (6 bases). CDR1 and CDR2 from the germline V gene are SGHTA and FQGNSA. The CDR3 length is 13 residues. Trimming stripped 5 bases from V and 6 bases from J, with 14 bases between. Written as DNA, the CDR3 is TGTGCCAGCAGCCTAAGACTAGTACGCGAGCAGTACTTC. The encoded protein is CASSLRLVREQYF.

V is TRBV9 and J is TRBJ1-6; 8 bases agree with TRBD1. J gave up 10 bases and V 3 bases, and 9 bases lay outside the gene matches. Germline assignment: CDR1 SGDLS and CDR2 YYNGEE. CDR3 length: 15 residues. DNA of the CDR3: TGTGCCAGCAGCGGGGACAGGCTGAGGGGGTCACCCCTCCACTTT. This codes for CASSGDRLRGSPLHF.

This clonotype was counted only a few times. The chain recombines TRBV28 with TRBJ2-5; D may match TRBD1 or TRBD2 (5 bases each). CDR1 is MDHEN, CDR2 SYDVKM, per germline. Trimming stripped 6 bases from V and 2 bases from J, with 16 bases between. The CDR3 is 15 amino acids. The CDR3 DNA reads as TGTGCCAGCAGCCGTGACCGGGACGGACAAGAGACCCAGTACTTC. Amino acids: CASSRDRDGQETQYF.

This chain joins TRBV27 and TRBJ2-1, with TRBD1 identical over 8 bases. This CDR3 is built from 14 residues. With V trimmed by 6 bases and J by 7 bases, 8 bases remained unmatched. Looked up from germline, CDR1 is MNHEY and CDR2 is SMNVEV (reference sequence). CDR3 amino acids: CASRRQGSSNEQFF. The CDR3 region has the DNA TGTGCCAGCAGGCGACAGGGGTCGAGTAATGAGCAGTTCTTC.

The genes are TRBV7-2 and TRBJ1-5; unclear D gene. The V end lost 5 bases, the J end lost 5 bases, and 7 bases lay between the germline ends. Germline assignment: CDR1 SGHTA and CDR2 FQGNSA. This CDR3 contains 12 residues. CDR3 nucleotides: TGTGCCAGCAGCGGAAGGGATCAGCCCCAGCATTTT. As protein: CASSGRDQPQHF.

This clonotype was counted a few times. V is TRBV29-1 and J is TRBJ2-3; 12 nucleotides line up with TRBD1. Germline V CDR1 and CDR2: SQVTM, ANQGSEA. V lost 6 bases, J lost 3 bases, and 10 bases stayed unmatched. The CDR3 totals 16 residues. CDR3 loop: CSVCPGQGARTDTQYF. The CDR3, as DNA: TGCAGCGTCTGTCCGGGACAGGGGGCGCGGACAGATACGCAGTATTTT.